Below are 20 T cell receptor beta chains sequenced from a single sample in a study of breast tumors, draining lymph nodes, adjacent tissues. The lymph nodes were axillary draining lymph nodes from breast cancer patients. TCRdb used MiXCR to reprocess the multiplex PCR reads, holding one entry per CDR3 protein. Of approximately 130,000 distinct CDR3 sequences in the sample, 20% to 25% were seen once. The specimen was axillary lymph node tissue. These receptors all come from a female donor with breast cancer. Some clones in this sample may be carry-over from other donors' samples.

This clonotype has ten or more counts. The rearrangement uses TRBV7-3 and TRBJ2-2; the D gene is possibly TRBD1 (5 bases). In germline, CDR1 is SGHTA, CDR2 FQGTGA. V lost 5 bases to trimming and J lost 0 bases, with 7 bases between them. This CDR3 is built from 14 residues. CDR3 in amino acids: CASSPTANTGELFF. The CDR3 DNA reads TGTGCCAGCAGCCCGACAGCGAACACCGGGGAGCTGTTTTTT. Using reference TRBV7-3 and TRBJ2-2 for the parts outside the CDR3, the full variable domain is GAGVSQTPSNKVTEKGKYVELRCDPISGHTALYWYRQSLGQGPEFLIYFQGTGAADDSGLPNDRFFAVRPEGSVSTLKIQRTERGDSAVYLCASSPTANTGELFFGEGSRLTVL.

To note about this clonotype: This clone may be a read error of a much larger clone one base away. The chain recombines TRBV6-5 with TRBJ1-2, with TRBD1 identical over 10 bases. The length of the CDR3 is 17 residues. From germline, CDR1 is MNHEY and CDR2 SVGAGI. CDR3 sequence: CAGSYSAARDRGYGYTF. As DNA, the CDR3 is TGTGCCGGCAGTTACTCTGCCGCGCGGGACAGGGGATATGGCTACACCTTC.

This clonotype has a count of ten or more. The J gene is TRBJ2-1, the V gene TRBV20-1, with 14 bases identical to TRBD2. The germline V gene has CDR1 DFQATT and CDR2 SNEGSKA (reference sequence). The CDR3 totals 15 residues. V shed 6 bases, J shed 3 bases, and the junction held 4 bases outside the gene matches. The CDR3 sequence is CSARTSGRFYNEQFF. Here the CDR3 DNA reads TGCAGTGCCCGGACTAGCGGGAGGTTCTACAATGAGCAGTTCTTC.

With regard to this clonotype: A much larger clone differs from this one at a single base, so this may be a read error. The chain combines TRBV24-1 with TRBJ2-7; 12 positions match TRBD1. This CDR3 is 14 amino acids long. Germline V gives CDR1 KGHDR, CDR2 SFDVKD. The CDR3 DNA reads as TGTGCCACCAGTGAGGGACAGGGGGCCTACGGGCAGTACTTC. Protein: CATSEGQGAYGQYF.

At least ten counts were recorded for this clonotype. V usage is TRBV11-3 and J usage is TRBJ2-3; no clear D. Deletions cut 1 base from V and 2 bases from J, with 7 bases between. The CDR3 is made up of 14 amino acids. Germline CDR1 is SGHNT and CDR2 is YENEEA. The CDR3 region is CASSLVGNTDTQYF. CDR3 sequence (DNA): TGTGCCAGCAGCTTAGTCGGAAACACAGATACGCAGTATTTT.

The table lists this clonotype with many counts. The chain uses TRBV20-1 and TRBJ2-1, with D hard to call. CDR1 DFQATT and CDR2 SNEGSKA come from the germline V gene (reference sequence). Trimming took 3 bases from V and 8 from J, leaving 8 bases between them. The CDR3 extends over 11 amino acids. The CDR3 loop is CSARRVDEQFF. CDR3 in DNA: TGCAGTGCTAGGAGAGTGGATGAGCAGTTCTTC.

In this sample, this clonotype turned up many times. V and J are TRBV5-1 and TRBJ2-7; the D is unclear. Trimming shortened V by 4 bases and J by 2 bases, and 10 bases separated the two germline ends. Germline-derived CDR1 and CDR2 are SGHRS and YFSETQ. The CDR3 loop spans 13 amino acids. Written as DNA, the CDR3 is TGCGCCAGCAGCCCGAATAGTCCCTACGAGCAGTACTTC. Its translation is CASSPNSPYEQYF. Looking up the rest from reference TRBV5-1 and TRBJ2-7 gives the full variable domain: KAGVTQTPRYLIKTRGQQVTLSCSPISGHRSVSWYQQTPGQGLQFLFEYFSETQRNKGNFPGRFSGRQFSNSRSEMNVSTLELGDSALYLCASSPNSPYEQYFGPGTRLTVT.

At least ten counts were recorded for this clonotype. This chain joins TRBV6-5 and TRBJ1-2; TRBD1 agrees at 9 bases. The V segment lost 4 bases and the J segment 7 bases; nucleotides outside the gene matches: 10. The CDR3 totals 15 residues. The germline V gene encodes CDR1 MNHEY and CDR2 SVGAGI. CDR3 in DNA: TGTGCCAGCAGTTCCCTGACAGGGGGGTACGGTGGCTACACCTTC. Amino acids: CASSSLTGGYGGYTF.

This clonotype has ten or more counts. The chain couples TRBV20-1 to TRBJ2-7; 9 bases are shared with TRBD2. V shed 0 bases, J shed 1 base, and the junction held 16 bases outside the gene matches. Germline V lookup: CDR1 DFQATT, CDR2 SNEGSKA (reference sequence). This CDR3 has 19 amino acids. This chain's CDR3 is CSARDQRLAALRGSYEQYF. The CDR3, as DNA: TGCAGTGCTAGAGATCAGAGACTAGCGGCCCTCCGGGGATCCTACGAGCAGTACTTC.

This clonotype was picked up many times. V and J are TRBV20-1 and TRBJ2-3; 9 nucleotides line up with TRBD2. There are 13 residues in the CDR3. The ends lost 5 bases at V and 4 bases at J; junction bases unmatched: 4. Germline loops: CDR1 DFQATT, CDR2 SNEGSKA (reference sequence). This CDR3 is CSARGLASDTQYF. The CDR3 DNA reads as TGCAGTGCTCGCGGACTAGCGTCAGATACGCAGTATTTT.

Many counts were recorded for this clonotype. V gene TRBV5-1 combines with J gene TRBJ2-3; weak D call: TRBD2 (5 bases). Germline V gene lookup returns CDR1 SGHRS and CDR2 YFSETQ. The CDR3 is made up of 15 amino acids. The V and J ends lost 0 bases and 1 base respectively, with 9 bases between them. Here the CDR3 reads CASSLDGSGTDTQYF. The CDR3 nucleotides read TGCGCCAGCAGCTTGGACGGTAGCGGCACAGATACGCAGTATTTT.

This clonotype was counted ten times or more. The CDR3 region is CATRGTVGYNEQFF. CDR3 DNA: TGTGCCACCAGGGGGACAGTCGGTTACAATGAGCAGTTCTTC. The chain links TRBV10-3 to TRBJ2-1; 7 bases fit TRBD1. The CDR3 has 14 residues. V lost 10 bases, J lost 4 bases, and 10 bases stayed unmatched. From germline, CDR1 is ENHRY and CDR2 SYGVKD.

As regards this clonotype: A single base separates this from a much larger clone, so it may be a read error. V gene TRBV27 combines with J gene TRBJ1-6, with a possible D match to TRBD1 (5 bases). The V and J ends lost 3 bases and 13 bases respectively, with 13 bases between them. CDR3 length: 13 residues. CDR1 and CDR2 from the germline V gene are MNHEY and SMNVEV (reference sequence). CDR3 sequence (DNA): TGTGCCAGCAGTTTGGACGGGGGTGTCCCCCTCCACTTT. It is translated as CASSLDGGVPLHF.

This clonotype was seen many times. The V and J genes are TRBV7-9 and TRBJ2-5, with unresolved D. The CDR3 has 12 amino acids. Germline V lookup: CDR1 SEHNR, CDR2 FQNEAQ (reference sequence). V was shortened by 5 bases and J by 5 bases, with 9 bases between the two germline ends. The CDR3 bases are TGTGCCAGCAGCCCTAGTGGGGAGACCCAGTACTTC. It yields the protein CASSPSGETQYF.

This clonotype was detected many times. The J gene is TRBJ2-5, the V gene TRBV30; possibly TRBD1 for D (7 bases). The germline gives CDR1 GTSNPN, CDR2 SVGIG (reference sequence). The CDR3 length is 11 residues. Trimming shortened V by 4 bases and J by 5 bases, and 8 bases separated the two germline ends. The chain's CDR3 is CAWTGGETQYF. CDR3 nucleotide sequence: TGTGCCTGGACAGGGGGGGAGACCCAGTACTTC.

This clonotype was recorded many times. The V gene is TRBV20-1, the J gene TRBJ1-2; D remains unclear. CDR3 length: 15 amino acids. Germline-derived CDR1 and CDR2 are DFQATT and SNEGSKA (reference sequence). V was clipped by 2 bases and J by 7 bases, with 20 bases between them. CDR3 residues: CSARSFTIPMGGYTF. The CDR3 DNA follows: TGCAGTGCTAGATCTTTTACAATCCCCATGGGTGGCTACACCTTC.

In the case of this clonotype: This could be a read error, since a much larger clone is one nucleotide away. The chain is built from TRBV30 and TRBJ2-7; D possibly uses TRBD1 or TRBD2 (5 bases each). The CDR3 has 18 residues. The germline V gene encodes CDR1 GTSNPN and CDR2 SVGIG (reference sequence). Between the trimmed V and J ends, which lost 0 bases and 8 bases, there was a span of 29 bases. CDR3 nucleotide sequence: TGTGCCTGGAGTGTAAGGAAGCCGGGGATAATTAGACTGGGGCAGCAGTACTTC. Protein sequence: CAWSVRKPGIIRLGQQYF.

Ten or more counts support this clonotype. V is TRBV6-5 and J is TRBJ1-2; TRBD1 aligns across 7 bases. J was trimmed by 2 bases and V by 8 bases; bases with no gene match: 2. The V gene's germline CDR1 is MNHEY and CDR2 SVGAGI. The CDR3 consists of 12 residues. CDR3 sequence (DNA): TGTGCCAGCGGGGGACAGAACTATGGCTACACCTTC. Residues: CASGGQNYGYTF.

The chain uses TRBV5-1 and TRBJ1-1; 8 nucleotides line up with TRBD1. V shed 5 bases, J shed 4 bases, and the junction held 4 bases outside the gene matches. CDR3 length equals 13 residues. Germline V gene lookup returns CDR1 SGHRS and CDR2 YFSETQ. The CDR3 spells CASRDREGTEAFF. The DNA for the CDR3 is TGCGCCAGCAGGGACAGGGAAGGCACTGAAGCTTTCTTT. The full variable domain, its missing parts supplied by reference TRBV5-1 and TRBJ1-1, is KAGVTQTPRYLIKTRGQQVTLSCSPISGHRSVSWYQQTPGQGLQFLFEYFSETQRNKGNFPGRFSGRQFSNSRSEMNVSTLELGDSALYLCASRDREGTEAFFGQGTRLTVV.

In its sample, this clonotype was seen many times. The V call is TRBV7-2, the J call TRBJ1-4; TRBD1 might be the D (5 bases). V lost 3 bases and J lost 5, with 10 bases in between. Per germline, CDR1 SGHTA and CDR2 FQGNSA. The CDR3 spans 14 residues. The CDR3 nucleotides read TGTGCCAGCAGCTTTGGGGGGTACAATGAAAAACTGTTTTTT. Amino acid sequence: CASSFGGYNEKLFF.